The 22 T cell receptor beta chains below all came from one sample that was sequenced in a study of blood T cell repertoires in COVID-19. Generated by immunoSEQ multiplex PCR, the TCRdb table keeps only in-frame clones and is missing some. The sample records 250,000 to 400,000 clones, 70% to 90% being singletons. The sample consisted of peripheral blood. All receptors derive from a woman in her 30s with COVID-19, enrolled during active disease.

The J gene is TRBJ2-3, the V gene TRBV24-1, with D uncertain. Trimming took 1 base from V and 2 from J, leaving 6 bases between them. Germline V gene data show CDR1 as KGHDR and CDR2 as SFDVKD. CDR3 length: 14 amino acids. CDR3: CATSDFTVTDTQYF. Written as DNA, the CDR3 is TGTGCCACCAGTGATTTTACAGTCACAGATACGCAGTATTTT.

V and J are TRBV5-8 and TRBJ1-2; TRBD1 agrees at 9 bases. Trimming cost V 2 bases and J 8 bases; bases outside gene matches: 10. This CDR3 is 15 amino acids long. The germline gives CDR1 SGHTS, CDR2 YDEGEE. For the CDR3, the DNA is TGTGCCAGCAGCTTTACAGGGGGCAATAGTGGCGGCTACACCTTC. The encoded protein is CASSFTGGNSGGYTF.

A single count supports this clone. The chain recombines TRBV11-3 with TRBJ2-5, with 11 nucleotides matching TRBD2. Germline V gene sequence: CDR1 SGHNT, CDR2 YENEEA. CDR3 length equals 15 residues. The V gene end was trimmed by 5 bases and the J gene end by 1 base; junction bases not matched to a gene: 3. The chain's CDR3 is CASSPSGGPQETQYF. CDR3 bases: TGTGCCAGCAGCCCTAGCGGGGGGCCCCAAGAGACCCAGTACTTC.

V usage is TRBV5-8 and J usage is TRBJ1-5, with a tentative D call TRBD1 (6 bases). CDR3 size: 14 residues. V lost 4 bases to trimming and J lost 1 base, with 9 bases between them. Germline loops: CDR1 SGHTS, CDR2 YDEGEE. The CDR3 here is CASSRDISNQPQHF. The DNA for the CDR3 is TGTGCCAGCAGCCGGGACATCAGCAATCAGCCCCAGCATTTT.

V is TRBV2 and J is TRBJ2-5, with 9 nucleotides matching TRBD2. The CDR3 length is 18 residues. Germline V gives CDR1 SNHLY, CDR2 FYNNEI. With 3 bases clipped from V and 2 bases from J, the junction kept 13 bases outside the gene matches. This chain's CDR3 is CASSDGERGALYQETQYF. The CDR3 coding sequence is TGTGCCAGCAGTGATGGGGAGCGGGGGGCTCTATATCAAGAGACCCAGTACTTC.

V and J are TRBV6-2 or TRBV6-3 and TRBJ1-2; 7 bases line up with TRBD1. Germline V gene data show CDR1 as MNHEY and CDR2 as SVGEGT. The CDR3 covers 14 residues. The ends lost 1 base at V and 4 bases at J; junction bases unmatched: 3. The CDR3, as DNA: TGTGCCAGCAGTTACTGGGACAGCAGCTATGGCTACACCTTC. Translating gives CASSYWDSSYGYTF.

The chain has TRBV12-3 or TRBV12-4 and TRBJ1-2, with 7 bases matching TRBD1. V shed 6 bases, J shed 5 bases, and the junction held 6 bases outside the gene matches. CDR3 length equals 13 residues. In DNA, the CDR3 is TGTGCCAGCAGCCGGGACAGCCTTTATGGCTACACCTTC. Translating it yields CASSRDSLYGYTF.

The rearrangement joins TRBV6-1 to TRBJ2-2; the match to TRBD1 covers 8 bases. Trimming removed 2 bases from V and 6 bases from J; junction bases left unmatched: 5. The germline V gene has CDR1 MNHNS and CDR2 SASEGT. This CDR3 is built from 15 residues. The CDR3 region has the DNA TGTGCCAGCAGTGAATTCGCAGGGGGCGCCGGGGAGCTGTTTTTT. Translating gives CASSEFAGGAGELFF.

This clone occurred once. The chain carries TRBV7-2 and TRBJ2-1; 15 bases match TRBD2. The CDR3 totals 17 residues. The V gene end was trimmed by 3 bases and the J gene end by 5 bases; junction bases not matched to a gene: 5. Germline CDR1 SGHTA, CDR2 FQGNSA. CDR3 in DNA: TGTGCCAGCAGCTTCCCGGGACTAGCGGGGGGTAACAATGAGCAGTTCTTC. Its translation is CASSFPGLAGGNNEQFF.

On this clone: Germline and junction disagree at one end, which may indicate a read error. V is TRBV6-1 and J is TRBJ2-7, with TRBD1 matching over 11 bases. The CDR3 has 15 amino acids. CDR1 MNHNS and CDR2 SASEGT come from the germline V gene. In nucleotides, the CDR3 is TGTGCCAGCAGGGAAGGACAGGGGGCATCCTACGAGCAGTACTTC. It is translated as CASREGQGASYEQYF.

This sequence joins TRBV11-2 and TRBJ1-1, with D tentatively TRBD1 (5 bases). The V end lost 5 bases, the J end lost 1 base, and 20 bases lay between the germline ends. Germline assignment: CDR1 SGHAT and CDR2 FQNNGV. This CDR3 spans 17 amino acids. This CDR3 is CASSRRSGDWGNTEAFF. In DNA form, the CDR3 reads TGTGCCAGCAGCCGACGATCGGGGGATTGGGGGAACACTGAAGCTTTCTTT.

The chain couples TRBV7-2 to TRBJ1-3; D is unclear. This CDR3 comprises 13 residues. V lost 4 bases and J 4 bases, leaving 8 bases between the germline ends. In germline, CDR1 is SGHTA, CDR2 FQGNSA. The CDR3 DNA reads as TGTGCCAGCAGCTCAGTAGCCGGAAACACCATATATTTT. Its protein is CASSSVAGNTIYF.

This chain joins TRBV27 and TRBJ2-1; TRBD2 matches 10 bases. The ends lost 2 bases at V and 3 bases at J; junction bases unmatched: 4. Germline loops: CDR1 MNHEY, CDR2 SMNVEV (reference sequence). There are 16 residues in the CDR3. CDR3 nucleotide sequence: TGTGCCAGCAGTTTAGTGGGACTAGCGAACTACAATGAGCAGTTCTTC. Its translation is CASSLVGLANYNEQFF.

This clone showed up just once. This chain uses TRBV7-8 with TRBJ1-2; D remains ambiguous. CDR3 length: 14 amino acids. Per the germline V gene, CDR1 is SGHVS and CDR2 is FQNEAQ. V was cut by 4 bases and J by 6 bases, with 15 bases left in between. CDR3 coding DNA: TGTGCCAGCAGCTCCATTCGTTCGGGTGATGGCTACACCTTC. It codes for CASSSIRSGDGYTF.

This clone has a handful of counts. The genes are TRBV15 and TRBJ2-2; tentative D call: TRBD1 (5 bases). Germline assignment: CDR1 LNHNV and CDR2 YYDKDF (reference sequence). V was trimmed by 7 bases and J by 3 bases, leaving 12 bases between them. The CDR3 consists of 14 residues. The CDR3 DNA is TGTGCCACCAAGGCGGAAGGGGACACCGGGGAGCTGTTTTTT. Protein sequence: CATKAEGDTGELFF. Supplemented by reference TRBV15 and TRBJ2-2, the full variable domain reads DAMVIQNPRYQVTQFGKPVTLSCSQTLNHNVMYWYQQKSSQAPKLLFHYYDKDFNNEADTPDNFQSRRPNTSFCFLDIRSPGLGDTAMYLCATKAEGDTGELFFGEGSRLTVL.

The V and J genes are TRBV13 and TRBJ1-1; no clear D gene. CDR1 and CDR2 from the germline V gene are PRHDT and FYEKMQ (reference sequence). Trimming took 0 bases from V and 2 from J, leaving 4 bases between them. This CDR3 has 13 amino acids. The CDR3 region has the DNA TGTGCCAGCAGCTTAGGGGCAAACACTGAAGCTTTCTTT. Amino acid sequence: CASSLGANTEAFF.

On this clone: Other DNA sequences of this sample code for an identical CDR3. The chain uses TRBV6-5 and TRBJ1-2, with D possibly matching TRBD1 (6 bases). Trimming removed 5 bases from V and 4 bases from J, with 11 bases in between. From germline, CDR1 is MNHEY and CDR2 SVGAGI. The CDR3 has 13 residues. CDR3 DNA sequence: TGTGCCAGCAGTCCGGACAGTTTCTATGGCTACACCTTC. This translates into CASSPDSFYGYTF.

The CDR3 DNA reads TGTGCCACGACCCAGGGGCTGAGAAACTATGGCTACACCTTC. Protein sequence: CATTQGLRNYGYTF. The chain links TRBV2 to TRBJ1-2, with D possibly being TRBD1 (6 bases). The V and J ends lost 10 bases and 2 bases respectively, with 17 bases between them. CDR3 length equals 14 residues. Germline CDR1 is SNHLY and CDR2 is FYNNEI. The full variable domain, rest sourced from reference TRBV2 and TRBJ1-2, is EPEVTQTPSHQVTQMGQEVILRCVPISNHLYFYWYRQILGQKVEFLVSFYNNEISEKSEIFDDQFSVERPDGSNFTLKIRSTKLEDSAMYFCATTQGLRNYGYTFGSGTRLTVV.

The chain carries TRBV6-5 and TRBJ2-3; TRBD2 might be the D (6 bases). The CDR3 is 14 amino acids. From germline, CDR1 is MNHEY and CDR2 SVGAGI. The V end was cut by 7 bases, the J end by 1 base, with 12 bases between. The CDR3 DNA reads TGTGCCAGCACGCGGGGCAGGGGCACAGATACGCAGTATTTT. As protein: CASTRGRGTDTQYF.

The rearrangement uses TRBV7-2 and TRBJ1-5, with D unclear. CDR1 is SGHTA, CDR2 FQGNSA, per germline. The CDR3 length is 12 residues. Trimming took off 5 bases at V and 7 bases at J, with 9 bases between the two ends. The CDR3 loop reads CASSVLGQPQHF. The CDR3, as DNA: TGTGCCAGCAGCGTGCTAGGCCAGCCCCAGCATTTT.

V usage is TRBV19 and J usage is TRBJ1-5; weak D call: TRBD1 (6 bases). Germline V CDR1 and CDR2: LNHDA, SQIVND (reference sequence). The CDR3 loop spans 15 amino acids. Deletions cut 4 bases from V and 0 bases from J, with 10 bases between. CDR3 DNA: TGTGCCAGTAGTACCGGACAGATTAGCAATCAGCCCCAGCATTTT. It translates to CASSTGQISNQPQHF.

For the CDR3, the DNA is TGCGCCAGCAGCCAAGTTGGGCAGCCCGTGACTGAAGCTTTCTTT. This sequence encodes CASSQVGQPVTEAFF. This chain connects TRBV4-3 to TRBJ1-1; no clear D gene. The V gene's germline CDR1 is LGHNA and CDR2 YSLEER. The length of the CDR3 is 15 residues. The V end was cut by 1 base, the J end by 5 bases, with 14 bases between.